The 29 T cell receptor beta chains reported below all come from one sample, sequenced in a study of T cell changes during pregnancy in multiple sclerosis. Profiled with immunoSEQ multiplex PCR; TCRdb holds only in-frame clones, not every one. This sample has almost 40,000 clones; about 93% occur once, and the top ten carry over 0.65%. This specimen was CD4+ T cells from peripheral blood mononuclear cells, taken in the second trimester of pregnancy. These receptors were taken from a female donor in good health, enrolled as a control in a pregnancy study.

The chain recombines TRBV28 with TRBJ1-5, with 8 nucleotides matching TRBD1. V trimming: 8 bases; J trimming: 7 bases; junction bases outside the gene matches: 4. Per the germline V gene, CDR1 is MDHEN and CDR2 is SYDVKM. The CDR3 has 12 residues. The CDR3 DNA is TGTGCCAGCCGACAGGGGTACCAGCCCCAGCATTTT. Translated, it gives CASRQGYQPQHF.

This chain links TRBV27 with TRBJ2-1; no clear D gene. Between the trimmed V and J ends, which lost 3 bases and 3 bases, there was a span of 9 bases. The germline CDR1 and CDR2 sequences are MNHEY and SMNVEV (reference sequence). The CDR3 covers 14 residues. CDR3 protein: CASSFEENYNEQFF. The CDR3 nucleotides read TGTGCCAGCAGTTTCGAGGAGAACTACAATGAGCAGTTCTTC.

V and J are TRBV6-5 and TRBJ1-2; tentative D call: TRBD1 (6 bases). Trimming left V 6 bases short and J 2 bases short, with 16 bases between. CDR1 and CDR2 (germline): MNHEY, SVGAGI. The CDR3 has 15 amino acids. The CDR3 reads CASRPKGVGNYGYTF. As DNA, the CDR3 is TGTGCCAGCAGACCTAAGGGGGTGGGCAACTATGGCTACACCTTC.

This CDR3 reads CASSPDTGGSQPQHF. The CDR3 nucleotides read TGTGCCAGCAGCCCGGATACAGGGGGATCTCAGCCCCAGCATTTT. This chain links TRBV7-2 with TRBJ1-5; 8 nucleotides align to TRBD1. Looked up from germline, CDR1 is SGHTA and CDR2 is FQGNSA. This CDR3 contains 15 residues. With V trimmed by 5 bases and J by 6 bases, 9 bases remained unmatched.

V and J are TRBV5-6 and TRBJ1-5; maybe TRBD1 (5 bases). Germline V gene lookup returns CDR1 SGHDT and CDR2 YYEEEE. With 3 bases removed from V and 1 base from J, the gap between germline ends came to 14 bases. The CDR3 spans 16 residues. The CDR3 DNA reads TGTGCCAGCAGCTCGAAAAGGGGCCGGAGCAATCAGCCCCAGCATTTT. Amino acids: CASSSKRGRSNQPQHF.

This clone has a handful of counts. This chain links TRBV2 with TRBJ2-6; a possible D gene is TRBD1 (6 bases). Germline V gene sequence: CDR1 SNHLY, CDR2 FYNNEI. The ends were cut back, 7 bases at V and 2 bases at J, with 12 bases in the middle. The CDR3 covers 15 residues. In nucleotides, the CDR3 is TGTGCCAGCACCATAACAGGGCCTGGGGCCAACGTCCTGACTTTC. This gives the protein CASTITGPGANVLTF.

CDR3 sequence reads: CASSAGTGVQETQYF. DNA of the CDR3: TGTGCCAGCAGCGCCGGGACAGGGGTTCAAGAGACCCAGTACTTC. The V and J genes are TRBV6-5 and TRBJ2-5; 10 bases align to TRBD1. V was pared by 6 bases and J by 2 bases, with 6 bases of the junction left unmatched. This CDR3 spans 15 amino acids. Germline CDR1 MNHEY, CDR2 SVGAGI.

This chain connects TRBV19 to TRBJ2-7; 7 bases fit TRBD1. The junction had 7 bases not matched to a gene; V was cut back by 4 bases and J by 4 bases. Germline V gene sequence: CDR1 LNHDA, CDR2 SQIVND (reference sequence). The CDR3 totals 14 residues. CDR3 nucleotides: TGTGCCAGTAGTACCCCCGGACAGGTTTACGAGCAGTACTTC. This sequence encodes CASSTPGQVYEQYF.

The chain couples TRBV27 to TRBJ1-2; D is undetermined. Deletions cut 6 bases from V and 4 bases from J, with 12 bases between. CDR1 MNHEY and CDR2 SMNVEV come from the germline V gene (reference sequence). This CDR3 is built from 13 residues. DNA for the CDR3: TGTGCCAGCAGAAGGGAGCTGGGCTATGGCTACACCTTC. Translating it yields CASRRELGYGYTF.

J is TRBJ2-5 and V is TRBV2, with 9 bases that match TRBD1. CDR3 length: 15 residues. Trimming at V came to 6 bases and at J to 2 bases, leaving 7 bases not matched to a gene. CDR1 SNHLY and CDR2 FYNNEI come from the germline V gene. CDR3 in DNA: TGTGCCAGCAGCCCTTACAGGGGGCGACAAGAGACCCAGTACTTC. Amino acids: CASSPYRGRQETQYF.

The chain is built from TRBV2 and TRBJ2-7; D is uncertain. The CDR3 sequence is 13 residues long. Germline CDR1 and CDR2: SNHLY and FYNNEI. Trimming cost V 7 bases and J 2 bases, with 12 bases left between them. In DNA form, the CDR3 reads TGTGCCAGCAAAGAGGAGAAACCCTACGAGCAGTACTTC. Amino acids: CASKEEKPYEQYF.

The V and J genes are TRBV5-5 and TRBJ1-2, with D hard to call. Germline V lookup: CDR1 SGHKS, CDR2 YYEKEE (reference sequence). The CDR3 is 17 residues long. Trimming left V 1 base short and J 2 bases short, with 18 bases between. DNA for the CDR3: TGTGCCAGCAGCTTGACCCAGGATGGGCGCGGGAACTATGGCTACACCTTC. It codes for CASSLTQDGRGNYGYTF.

The J gene is TRBJ2-7, the V gene TRBV6-5; TRBD2 aligns across 9 bases. The CDR3 loop spans 16 amino acids. Germline loops: CDR1 MNHEY, CDR2 SVGAGI. V gave up 2 bases and J gave up 2 bases; unmatched junction bases: 7. The CDR3 DNA reads as TGTGCCAGCAGTTACACAGCGGGGGGATCCACCTACGAGCAGTACTTC. This sequence encodes CASSYTAGGSTYEQYF.

This chain joins TRBV9 and TRBJ2-2; 7 nucleotides agree with TRBD1. Germline V gene lookup returns CDR1 SGDLS and CDR2 YYNGEE. The CDR3 has 15 amino acids. Unmatched junction bases numbered 4, after V lost 1 base and J lost 4 bases. In DNA form, the CDR3 reads TGTGCCAGCAGCGTACAGGGGGAATCCACCGGGGAGCTGTTTTTT. Translated, it gives CASSVQGESTGELFF.

The chain links TRBV4-1 to TRBJ2-3; no clear D. CDR3 size: 14 residues. Germline V gene lookup returns CDR1 MGHRA and CDR2 YSYEKL. V lost 4 bases and J lost 6, with 14 bases in between. The CDR3 region is CASSPSRPGDTQYF. In nucleotides, the CDR3 is TGCGCCAGCAGCCCCTCGCGGCCCGGGGATACGCAGTATTTT.

The V gene is TRBV19, the J gene TRBJ1-2; possible D gene TRBD1, 5 bases. CDR1 and CDR2 from the germline V gene are LNHDA and SQIVND (reference sequence). This CDR3 has 13 residues. Between the trimmed V and J ends, which lost 0 bases and 4 bases, there was a span of 6 bases. The DNA for the CDR3 is TGTGCCAGTAGTATAGACAGGGCCTATGGCTACACCTTC. Its translation is CASSIDRAYGYTF.

CDR3: CAISDQVIRDRVVPQHF. In DNA, the CDR3 is TGTGCCATCAGTGACCAGGTTATCCGGGACAGGGTCGTACCCCAGCATTTT. The J gene is TRBJ1-5, the V gene TRBV10-3, with 9 bases lining up with TRBD1. Losses at the gene ends were 3 bases for V and 10 bases for J; bases not matched to a gene: 16. CDR3 length: 17 amino acids. Germline V gene lookup returns CDR1 ENHRY and CDR2 SYGVKD.

The chain recombines TRBV5-1 with TRBJ1-4, with D possibly matching TRBD1 (6 bases). CDR1 is SGHRS and CDR2 is YFSETQ in the germline V gene. The CDR3 is made up of 16 amino acids. V lost 4 bases, J lost 0 bases, and 13 bases lay in between. CDR3 in DNA: TGCGCCAGCAGCCACGGACAGTCAACAACTAATGAAAAACTGTTTTTT. Translated: CASSHGQSTTNEKLFF. The complete variable domain, with remaining parts taken from reference TRBV5-1 and TRBJ1-4, reads KAGVTQTPRYLIKTRGQQVTLSCSPISGHRSVSWYQQTPGQGLQFLFEYFSETQRNKGNFPGRFSGRQFSNSRSEMNVSTLELGDSALYLCASSHGQSTTNEKLFFGSGTQLSVL.

CDR3: CASSVIQSPLSGANVLTF. In DNA, the CDR3 is TGTGCCAGCAGTGTAATACAGTCCCCTCTCTCTGGGGCCAACGTCCTGACTTTC. The V gene is TRBV6-1, the J gene TRBJ2-6; D is ambiguous. Germline V gives CDR1 MNHNS, CDR2 SASEGT. This CDR3 is 18 amino acids long. V was pared by 4 bases and J by 0 bases, with 16 bases between.

J is TRBJ2-5 and V is TRBV11-2, with D tentatively TRBD2 (5 bases). Germline CDR1 SGHAT, CDR2 FQNNGV. Trimming took off 2 bases at V and 5 bases at J, with 15 bases between the two ends. This CDR3 has 15 amino acids. This CDR3 reads CASSLQLGRGETQYF. The DNA for the CDR3 is TGTGCCAGCAGCTTACAGTTGGGCAGAGGGGAGACCCAGTACTTC.

This chain connects TRBV29-1 to TRBJ2-5, with D perhaps TRBD2 (6 bases). The germline V gene has CDR1 SQVTM and CDR2 ANQGSEA. With 8 bases removed from V and 4 bases from J, the gap between germline ends came to 14 bases. The CDR3 is 12 residues long. CDR3 protein: CSLRLGRETQYF. CDR3 in DNA: TGCAGCCTCCGACTAGGGAGAGAGACCCAGTACTTC.

This clone was seen a handful of times. The V gene is TRBV6-5, the J gene TRBJ1-2; possible D gene TRBD1, 6 bases. Germline-derived CDR1 and CDR2 are MNHEY and SVGAGI. The CDR3 contains 15 residues. V shed 7 bases and J shed 0 bases, with 15 bases lying between them. The CDR3 protein is CASNNQGWANYGYTF. The DNA for the CDR3 is TGTGCCAGCAACAACCAGGGGTGGGCTAACTATGGCTACACCTTC.

As for this clone: One junction end disagrees with the germline gene, perhaps due to a read error. The chain employs TRBV7-7 and TRBJ2-5, with TRBD2 identical over 7 bases. Germline-derived CDR1 and CDR2 are SSHAT and FNYEAQ (reference sequence). The CDR3 consists of 15 residues. CDR3 nucleotide sequence: TGTGCTAGCAGCTTAGGGAGGGGCGGGCCCCAGACCCAGTACTTC. Translation: CASSLGRGGPQTQYF.

This clone appeared once. V gene TRBV27 combines with J gene TRBJ2-3; 11 bases fit TRBD2. The CDR3 is 14 residues long. Per the germline V gene, CDR1 is MNHEY and CDR2 is SMNVEV (reference sequence). J was trimmed by 5 bases and V by 8 bases; bases with no gene match: 6. The CDR3 DNA reads as TGTGCCAGCCGGTCGGGGACTAGCGGAGATACGCAGTATTTT. Protein product: CASRSGTSGDTQYF.

In its sample, this clone was seen once. The chain recombines TRBV5-4 with TRBJ2-1; D may be TRBD1 (6 bases). The CDR3 has 16 residues. In germline, CDR1 is SGHNT, CDR2 YYREEE (reference sequence). Trimming took off 3 bases at V and 8 bases at J, with 21 bases between the two ends. CDR3 DNA: TGTGCCAGCAGCTCGACGGGGTCAGGGGTTTCCCATGAGCAGTTCTTC. Translation: CASSSTGSGVSHEQFF. Based on the CDR3 plus reference TRBV5-4 and TRBJ2-1, the full variable domain is ETGVTQSPTHLIKTRGQQVTLRCSSQSGHNTVSWYQQALGQGPQFIFQYYREEENGRGNFPPRFSGLQFPNYSSELNVNALELDDSALYLCASSSTGSGVSHEQFFGPGTRLTVL.

Regarding this clone: At one boundary the junction diverges from the germline segment, which might be a read error. The chain has TRBV6-5 and TRBJ1-1; 8 positions agree with TRBD1. Per germline, CDR1 MNHEY and CDR2 SVGAGI. The CDR3 is 14 residues long. The chain's CDR3 is CASSSTRTGLISGF. For the CDR3, the DNA is TGTGCCAGCAGTTCTACCCGGACAGGGCTCATATCAGGCTTT.

The chain couples TRBV7-6 to TRBJ1-2, with D perhaps matching TRBD1 (5 bases). There are 14 residues in the CDR3. The germline CDR1 and CDR2 sequences are SGHVS and FNYEAQ. The germline V and J ends were trimmed by 0 bases and 8 bases, with 13 bases remaining between them. The CDR3 here is CASSLAQGAGGYTF. The CDR3 DNA reads as TGTGCCAGCAGCTTAGCGCAAGGGGCTGGAGGCTACACCTTC.

This chain links TRBV12-2 with TRBJ2-1; TRBD2 was called by the table and not checked on the DNA. TRBV12-2 is flagged as a pseudogene. The CDR3 covers 14 residues. CDR3 bases: TGTGCGAGGGGAGGGGGGCCACCCCACAATGAGCAGTTCTTC. The encoded protein is CARGGGPPHNEQFF.

The chain links TRBV7-3 to TRBJ2-7, with 7 bases fitting TRBD1. The CDR3 spans 15 residues. CDR1 SGHTA and CDR2 FQGTGA come from the germline V gene. V was clipped by 2 bases and J by 3 bases; unmatched bases: 7. CDR3 DNA sequence: TGTGCCAGCAGCTTAGCCACAGGGGCGGTCTACGAGCAGTACTTC. It encodes CASSLATGAVYEQYF.